The TCR beta chain described here comes from a study of blood T cell repertoires in COVID-19. The germline V gene encodes CDR1 SNHLY and CDR2 FYNNEI. V lost 0 bases, J lost 2 bases, and 8 bases lay in between. This CDR3 is 14 amino acids long. TCRdb's table, derived via immunoSEQ multiplex PCR, lists solely in-frame clones and lacks some. Counted here are roughly 60,000 clones, 72% occurring once; the ten biggest clones make up 4.5% to 5%. This clone was picked up a small number of times. The sequence was obtained from a woman in her sixties or seventies with COVID-19, enrolled during active disease. The chain combines TRBV2 with TRBJ2-7; a possible D gene is TRBD1 (5 bases). Sequencing was performed on peripheral blood. The CDR3 nucleotides are TGTGCCAGCAGTGAAGCACGGACAACCTACGAGCAGTACGTC. It is translated as CASSEARTTYEQYV.